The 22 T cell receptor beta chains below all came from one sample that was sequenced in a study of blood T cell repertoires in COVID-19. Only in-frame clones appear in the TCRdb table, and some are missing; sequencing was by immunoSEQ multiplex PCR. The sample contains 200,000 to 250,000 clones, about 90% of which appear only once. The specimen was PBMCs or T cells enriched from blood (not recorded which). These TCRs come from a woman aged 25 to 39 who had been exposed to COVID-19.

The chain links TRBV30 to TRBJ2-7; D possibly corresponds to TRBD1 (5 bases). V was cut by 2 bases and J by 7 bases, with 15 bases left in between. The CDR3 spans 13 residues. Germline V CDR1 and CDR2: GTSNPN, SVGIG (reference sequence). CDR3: CAWSPSGRGEQYF. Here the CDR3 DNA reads TGTGCCTGGAGTCCCTCAGGGCGTGGGGAGCAGTACTTC.

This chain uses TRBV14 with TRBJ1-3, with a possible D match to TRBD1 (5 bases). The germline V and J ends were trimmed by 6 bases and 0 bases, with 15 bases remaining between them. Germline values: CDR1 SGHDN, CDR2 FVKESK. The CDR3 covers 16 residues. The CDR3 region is CASSPRNRISGNTIYF. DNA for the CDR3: TGTGCCAGCAGTCCCCGAAACAGGATCTCTGGAAACACCATATATTTT. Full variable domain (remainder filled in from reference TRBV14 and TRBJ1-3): EAGVTQFPSHSVIEKGQTVTLRCDPISGHDNLYWYRRVMGKEIKFLLHFVKESKQDESGMPNNRFLAERTGGTYSTLKVQPAELEDSGVYFCASSPRNRISGNTIYFGEGSWLTVV.

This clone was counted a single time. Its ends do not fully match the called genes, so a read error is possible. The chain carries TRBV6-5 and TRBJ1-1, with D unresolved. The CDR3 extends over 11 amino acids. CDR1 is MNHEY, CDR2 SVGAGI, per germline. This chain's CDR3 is CASSSGGRQDF. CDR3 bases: TGTGCCAGCAGTTCCGGAGGTCGTCAGGACTTT.

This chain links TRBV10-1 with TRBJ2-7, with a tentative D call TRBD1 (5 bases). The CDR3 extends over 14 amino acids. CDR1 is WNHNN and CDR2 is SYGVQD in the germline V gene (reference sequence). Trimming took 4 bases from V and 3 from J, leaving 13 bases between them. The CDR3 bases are TGCGCCAGCAGTGTACAAGGGGCGGACTACGAGCAGTACTTC. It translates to CASSVQGADYEQYF.

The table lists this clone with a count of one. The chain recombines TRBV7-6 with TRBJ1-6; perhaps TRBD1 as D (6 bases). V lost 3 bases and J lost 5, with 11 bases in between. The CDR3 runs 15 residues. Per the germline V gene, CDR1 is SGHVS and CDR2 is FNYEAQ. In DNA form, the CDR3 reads TGTGCCAGCAGCTTGCGGACAGAGGATAATTCACCCCTCCACTTT. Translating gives CASSLRTEDNSPLHF.

CDR3 DNA: TGCGCCAGCAGCATTCCCACAGGGAACTACGAGCAGTACTTC. Translated, it gives CASSIPTGNYEQYF. This chain connects TRBV5-1 to TRBJ2-7; D is possibly TRBD1 (6 bases). This CDR3 region has 14 residues. The germline V and J ends were trimmed by 4 bases and 3 bases, with 14 bases remaining between them. Germline loops: CDR1 SGHRS, CDR2 YFSETQ.

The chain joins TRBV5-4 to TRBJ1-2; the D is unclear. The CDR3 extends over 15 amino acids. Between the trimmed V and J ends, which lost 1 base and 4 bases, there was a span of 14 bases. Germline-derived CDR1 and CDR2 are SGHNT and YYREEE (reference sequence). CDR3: CASSLTPSTVYGYTF. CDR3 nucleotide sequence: TGTGCCAGCAGCTTGACACCCTCAACAGTCTATGGCTACACCTTC.

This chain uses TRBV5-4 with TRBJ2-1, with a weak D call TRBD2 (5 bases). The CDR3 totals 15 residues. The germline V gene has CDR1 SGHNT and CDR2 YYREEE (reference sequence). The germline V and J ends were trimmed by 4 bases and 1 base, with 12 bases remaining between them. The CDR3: CASSPQRLSYNEQFF. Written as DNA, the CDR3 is TGTGCCAGCAGCCCCCAGCGGCTTTCCTACAATGAGCAGTTCTTC.

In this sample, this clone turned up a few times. CDR3 in DNA: TGTGCCAGCAGCTTAGGTCTGAGCCCGGCGGAGCGGCAGTACTTC. It specifies CASSLGLSPAERQYF. This chain connects TRBV7-6 to TRBJ2-7; D is ambiguous. Per the germline V gene, CDR1 is SGHVS and CDR2 is FNYEAQ. The CDR3 is made up of 15 amino acids. Trimming shortened V by 1 base and J by 9 bases, and 19 bases separated the two germline ends. The full variable domain, completed using reference TRBV7-6 and TRBJ2-7, is GAGVSQSPRYKVTKRGQDVALRCDPISGHVSLYWYRQALGQGPEFLTYFNYEAQQDKSGLPNDRFSAERPEGSISTLTIQRTEQRDSAMYRCASSLGLSPAERQYFGPGTRLTVT.

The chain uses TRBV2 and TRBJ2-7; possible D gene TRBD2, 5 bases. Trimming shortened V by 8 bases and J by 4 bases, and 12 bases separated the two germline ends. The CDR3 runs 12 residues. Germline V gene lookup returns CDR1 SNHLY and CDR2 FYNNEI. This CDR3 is CASEGNGYEQYF. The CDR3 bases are TGTGCCAGCGAGGGAAACGGGTACGAGCAGTACTTC.

The CDR3, as DNA: TGTGCCAGCAGCTTAGGGATACGGGGAGGGGGACTATTCTACAATGAGCAGTTCTTC. Protein sequence: CASSLGIRGGGLFYNEQFF. The rearrangement links TRBV7-3 to TRBJ2-1, with TRBD2 as a possible D gene (7 bases). This CDR3 is 19 amino acids long. The germline V gene encodes CDR1 SGHTA and CDR2 FQGTGA. V was shortened by 2 bases and J by 3 bases, with 23 bases between the two germline ends.

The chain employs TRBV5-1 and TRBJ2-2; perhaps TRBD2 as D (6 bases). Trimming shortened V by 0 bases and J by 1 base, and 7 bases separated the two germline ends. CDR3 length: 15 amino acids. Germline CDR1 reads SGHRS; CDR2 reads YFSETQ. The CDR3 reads CASSLVRGNTGELFF. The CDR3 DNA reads TGCGCCAGCAGCTTGGTGCGGGGGAACACCGGGGAGCTGTTTTTT. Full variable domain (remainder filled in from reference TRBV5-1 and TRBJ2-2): KAGVTQTPRYLIKTRGQQVTLSCSPISGHRSVSWYQQTPGQGLQFLFEYFSETQRNKGNFPGRFSGRQFSNSRSEMNVSTLELGDSALYLCASSLVRGNTGELFFGEGSRLTVL.

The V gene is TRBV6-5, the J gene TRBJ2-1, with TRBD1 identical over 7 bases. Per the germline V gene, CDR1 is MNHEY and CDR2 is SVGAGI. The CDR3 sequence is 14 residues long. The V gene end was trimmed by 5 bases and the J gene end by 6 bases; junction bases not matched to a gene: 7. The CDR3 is CASSMDRTGNEQFF. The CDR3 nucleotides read TGTGCCAGCAGTATGGACAGGACGGGCAATGAGCAGTTCTTC.

The CDR3 sequence is CASSQESRGSQPQHF. The CDR3 DNA follows: TGCGCCAGCAGCCAAGAAAGCAGGGGAAGTCAGCCCCAGCATTTT. The chain has TRBV4-1 and TRBJ1-5; possibly TRBD1 for D (6 bases). Deletions cut 0 bases from V and 6 bases from J, with 12 bases between. CDR1 is MGHRA and CDR2 is YSYEKL in the germline V gene. The CDR3 spans 15 residues.

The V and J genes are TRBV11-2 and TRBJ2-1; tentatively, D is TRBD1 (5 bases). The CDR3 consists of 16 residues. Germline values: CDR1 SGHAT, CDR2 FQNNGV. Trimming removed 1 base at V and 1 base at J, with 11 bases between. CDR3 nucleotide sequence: TGTGCCAGCAGCTTAGTTTTGGGGCGGTCCTACAATGAGCAGTTCTTC. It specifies CASSLVLGRSYNEQFF.

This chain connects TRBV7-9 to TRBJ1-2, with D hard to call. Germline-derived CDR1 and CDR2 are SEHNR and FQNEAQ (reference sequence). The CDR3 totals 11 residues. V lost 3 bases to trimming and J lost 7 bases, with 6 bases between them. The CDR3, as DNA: TGTGCCAGCAGCTTTATCAGTGGCTACACCTTC. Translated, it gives CASSFISGYTF.

Here the CDR3 DNA reads TGTGCCAGCAGCCTGGGACTAGCGGATCGGGATGAGCAGTTCTTC. Its protein product is CASSLGLADRDEQFF. The chain couples TRBV4-2 to TRBJ2-1, with 11 bases matching TRBD2. CDR1 is LGHNA and CDR2 is YNFKEQ in the germline V gene. Losses at the gene ends were 4 bases for V and 8 bases for J; bases not matched to a gene: 7. CDR3 length: 15 residues.

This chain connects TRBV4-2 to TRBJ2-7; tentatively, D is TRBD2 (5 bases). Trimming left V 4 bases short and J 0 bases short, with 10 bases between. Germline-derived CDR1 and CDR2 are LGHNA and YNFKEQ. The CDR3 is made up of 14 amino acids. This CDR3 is CASSPDFDSYEQYF. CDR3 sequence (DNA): TGTGCCAGCAGCCCGGACTTCGACTCCTACGAGCAGTACTTC.

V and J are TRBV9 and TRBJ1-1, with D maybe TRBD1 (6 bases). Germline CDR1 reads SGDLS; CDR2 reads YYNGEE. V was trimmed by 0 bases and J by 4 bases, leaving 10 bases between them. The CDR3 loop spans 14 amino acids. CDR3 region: CASSVEDRFTEAFF. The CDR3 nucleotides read TGTGCCAGCAGCGTAGAGGACAGATTCACTGAAGCTTTCTTT. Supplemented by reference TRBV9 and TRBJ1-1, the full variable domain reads DSGVTQTPKHLITATGQRVTLRCSPRSGDLSVYWYQQSLDQGLQFLIQYYNGEERAKGNILERFSAQQFPDLHSELNLSSLELGDSALYFCASSVEDRFTEAFFGQGTRLTVV.

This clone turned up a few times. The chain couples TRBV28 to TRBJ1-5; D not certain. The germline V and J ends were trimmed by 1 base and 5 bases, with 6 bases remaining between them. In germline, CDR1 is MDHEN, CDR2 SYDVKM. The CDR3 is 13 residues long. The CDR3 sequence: CASSLYGDQPQHF. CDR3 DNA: TGTGCCAGCAGTTTATACGGGGATCAGCCCCAGCATTTT.

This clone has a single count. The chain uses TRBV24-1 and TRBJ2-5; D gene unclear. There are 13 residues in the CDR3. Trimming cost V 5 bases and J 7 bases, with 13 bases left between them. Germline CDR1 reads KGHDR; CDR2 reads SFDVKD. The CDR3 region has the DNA TGTGCCACCAGTGCTGACGGTCGAGGGACCCAGTACTTC. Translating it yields CATSADGRGTQYF.

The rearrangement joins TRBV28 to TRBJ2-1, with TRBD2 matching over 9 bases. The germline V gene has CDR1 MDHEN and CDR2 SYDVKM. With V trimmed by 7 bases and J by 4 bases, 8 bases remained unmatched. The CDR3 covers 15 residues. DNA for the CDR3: TGTGCCAGCAATATAGCGGGAGTGGTTTACAATGAGCAGTTCTTC. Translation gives CASNIAGVVYNEQFF.